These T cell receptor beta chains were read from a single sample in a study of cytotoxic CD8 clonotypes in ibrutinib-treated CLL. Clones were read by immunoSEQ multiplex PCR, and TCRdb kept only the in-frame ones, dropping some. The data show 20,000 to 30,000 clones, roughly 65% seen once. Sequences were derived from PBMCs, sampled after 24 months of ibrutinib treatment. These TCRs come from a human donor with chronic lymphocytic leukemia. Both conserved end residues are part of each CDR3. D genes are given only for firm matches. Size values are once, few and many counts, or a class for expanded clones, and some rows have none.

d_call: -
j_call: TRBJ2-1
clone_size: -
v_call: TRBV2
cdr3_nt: TGTGCCAGCAGCGATGAAAGACGGGGACGGCAGTTCTTC
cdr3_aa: CASSDERRGRQFF

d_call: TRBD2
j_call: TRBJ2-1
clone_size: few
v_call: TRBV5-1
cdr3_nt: TGCGCCAGCAGCGCGGGACTAGCGGGGGTGACTGAGCAGTTCTTC
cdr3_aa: CASSAGLAGVTEQFF

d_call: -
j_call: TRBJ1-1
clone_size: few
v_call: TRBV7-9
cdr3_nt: TGTGCCAGCAGCTTAGCGCTTGAAGCTTTCTTT
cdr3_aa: CASSLALEAFF

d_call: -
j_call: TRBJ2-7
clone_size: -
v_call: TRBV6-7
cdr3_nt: TGTGCCGGGCGCCTGGGCTCGCGGTTC
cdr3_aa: CAGRLGSRF

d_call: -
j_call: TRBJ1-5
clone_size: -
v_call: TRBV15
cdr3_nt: TGTGCCACCAGCAGAGTAACCAATCAGCCCCAGCATTTT
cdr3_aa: CATSRVTNQPQHF

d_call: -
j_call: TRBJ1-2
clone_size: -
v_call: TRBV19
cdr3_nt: TGTGCCAGTAGTATAGGCCTCGGCAGGGGAACCTATGGCTACACCTTC
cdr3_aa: CASSIGLGRGTYGYTF

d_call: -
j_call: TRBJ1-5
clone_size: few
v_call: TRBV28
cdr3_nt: TGTGCCAGCAGGTCCCTTAAGGATCGTAGTAAGCCCCAGCATTTT
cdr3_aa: CASRSLKDRSKPQHF

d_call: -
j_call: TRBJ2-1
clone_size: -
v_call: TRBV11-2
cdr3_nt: TGTGCCAGCAGCTTAGGTTTGCGGGGTGAGCTTTCCTACAATGAGCAGTTCTTC
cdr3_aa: CASSLGLRGELSYNEQFF

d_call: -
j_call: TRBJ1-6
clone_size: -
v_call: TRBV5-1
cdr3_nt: TGCGCCAGCAGCTCCGATGGGACAACCTATTCACCCCTCCACTTT
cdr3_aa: CASSSDGTTYSPLHF

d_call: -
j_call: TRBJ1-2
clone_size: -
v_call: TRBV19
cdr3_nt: TGTGCCAGTAGTCCGACAGGAGGGTATGGCTACACCTTC
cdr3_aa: CASSPTGGYGYTF

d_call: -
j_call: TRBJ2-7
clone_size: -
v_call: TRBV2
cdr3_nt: TGTGCCAGCAGTGAGGGGCAGCCACCCTACGAGCAGTACTTC
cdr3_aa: CASSEGQPPYEQYF

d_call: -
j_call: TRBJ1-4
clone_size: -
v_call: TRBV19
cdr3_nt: TGTGCCAGTAGTACAGGGCAGAGTGGTGAAAAACTGTTTTTT
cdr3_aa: CASSTGQSGEKLFF

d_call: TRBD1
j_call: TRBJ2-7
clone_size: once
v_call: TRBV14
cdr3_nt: TGTGCCAGCAGCCACCCCGGACAGGGGCGAGACTACGAGCAGTACTTC
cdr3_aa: CASSHPGQGRDYEQYF

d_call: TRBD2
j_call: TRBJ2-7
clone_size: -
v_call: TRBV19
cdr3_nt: TGTGCCAGTAGGCGGGGGGCCACCTACGAGCAGTACTTC
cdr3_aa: CASRRGATYEQYF

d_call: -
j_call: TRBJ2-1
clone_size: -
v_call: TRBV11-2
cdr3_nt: TGTGCCAGCAGCTTAGCACTCAGGACAATAACCTACAATGAGCAGTTCTTC
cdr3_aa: CASSLALRTITYNEQFF

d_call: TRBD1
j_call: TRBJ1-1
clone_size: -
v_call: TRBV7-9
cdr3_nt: TGTGCCAGCAGTATCAACACCGGGACAGTCATAAACACTGAAGCTTTCTTT
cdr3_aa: CASSINTGTVINTEAFF

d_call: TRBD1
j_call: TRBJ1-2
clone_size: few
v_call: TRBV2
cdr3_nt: TGTGCCAGCAGTGTTTCACAGGGGGCGCGGTATGGCTACACCTTC
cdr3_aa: CASSVSQGARYGYTF

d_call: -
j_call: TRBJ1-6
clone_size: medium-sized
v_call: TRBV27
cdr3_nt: TGTGCCAGCAGTCCCGCGGGCCTCAGTAATTCACCCCTCCACTTT
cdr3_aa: CASSPAGLSNSPLHF

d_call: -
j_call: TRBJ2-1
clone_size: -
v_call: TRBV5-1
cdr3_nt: TGCGCCAGCAGCTTGGGCTGGCAGGTGCAGAGGAATGAGCAGTTCTTC
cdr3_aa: CASSLGWQVQRNEQFF

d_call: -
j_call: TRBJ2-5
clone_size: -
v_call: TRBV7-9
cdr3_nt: TGTGCCAGCAGCTCTCCCTTTGGCCAAGAGACCCAGTACTTC
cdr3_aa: CASSSPFGQETQYF

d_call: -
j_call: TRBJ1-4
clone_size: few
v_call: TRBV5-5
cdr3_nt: TGTGCCAGCAGCTTGGTTACCAGAAATGAAAAACTGTTTTTT
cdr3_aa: CASSLVTRNEKLFF

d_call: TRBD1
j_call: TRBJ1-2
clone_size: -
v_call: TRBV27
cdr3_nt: TGTGCCAGCAGTTTTCATCTCGGGACAGGGATCTATGGCTACACCTTC
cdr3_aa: CASSFHLGTGIYGYTF

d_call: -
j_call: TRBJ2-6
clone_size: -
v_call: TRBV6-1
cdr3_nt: TGTGCCAGCAGTGAAACCACCAACCGTATCTCTGGGGCCAACGTCCTGACTTTC
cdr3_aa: CASSETTNRISGANVLTF

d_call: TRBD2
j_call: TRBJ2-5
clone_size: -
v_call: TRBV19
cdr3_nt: TGTGCCAGTAGCCCTCTAGCGGGGGGGCAGGAGACCCAGTACTTC
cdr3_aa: CASSPLAGGQETQYF

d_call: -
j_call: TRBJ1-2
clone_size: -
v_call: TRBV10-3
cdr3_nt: TGTGCCATCAGTGAGTCCCGGGACAACATTGGCTACACCTTC
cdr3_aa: CAISESRDNIGYTF

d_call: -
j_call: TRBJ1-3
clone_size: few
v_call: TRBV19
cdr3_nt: TGTGCCAGTAGTATGCAGCAGGCCCGCTCTGGAAACACCATATATTTT
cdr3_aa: CASSMQQARSGNTIYF

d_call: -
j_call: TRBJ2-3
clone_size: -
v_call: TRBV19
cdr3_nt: TGTGCCAGTAGTCGACAGTTAACAGATACGCAGTATTTT
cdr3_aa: CASSRQLTDTQYF

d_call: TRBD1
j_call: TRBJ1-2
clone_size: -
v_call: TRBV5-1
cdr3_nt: TGCGCCAGCAGCTTTAGCGGGACAGGGGGAGACTATGGCTACACCTTC
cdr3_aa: CASSFSGTGGDYGYTF

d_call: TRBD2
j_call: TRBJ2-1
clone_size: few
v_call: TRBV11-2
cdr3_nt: TGTGCCAGCAGCTTAGCGGGGGGATACAATGAGCAGTTCTTC
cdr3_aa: CASSLAGGYNEQFF

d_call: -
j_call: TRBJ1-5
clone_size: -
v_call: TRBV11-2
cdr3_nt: TGTGCCAGCGGACCCGATCAGATCCAGCCCCAGCATTTT
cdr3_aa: CASGPDQIQPQHF

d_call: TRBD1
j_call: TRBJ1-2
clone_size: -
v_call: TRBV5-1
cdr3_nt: TGCGCCAGCAGCCTGGGTGGGACGGGACAGTCTAACTATGGCTACACCTTC
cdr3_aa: CASSLGGTGQSNYGYTF

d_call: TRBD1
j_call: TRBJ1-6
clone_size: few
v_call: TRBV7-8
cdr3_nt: TGTGCCAGCAGCCCCCACAGGGGCGATTCACCCCTCCACTTT
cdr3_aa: CASSPHRGDSPLHF

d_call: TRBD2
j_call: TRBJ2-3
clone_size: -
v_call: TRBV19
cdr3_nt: TGTGCCAGTAGCCTTGGGCTAGCGGGACACACAGATACGCAGTATTTT
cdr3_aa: CASSLGLAGHTDTQYF

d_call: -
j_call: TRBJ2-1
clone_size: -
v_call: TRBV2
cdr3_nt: TGTGCCAGCAGTGGCGGATTGAATGAGCAGTTCTTC
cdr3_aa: CASSGGLNEQFF

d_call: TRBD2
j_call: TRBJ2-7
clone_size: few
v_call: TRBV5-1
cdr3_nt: TGCGCCAGCAGCTTCCCCCGTCTAGCGGGGGGCGCCTACGAGCAGTACTTC
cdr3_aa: CASSFPRLAGGAYEQYF

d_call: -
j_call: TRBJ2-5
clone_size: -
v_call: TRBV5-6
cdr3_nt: TGTGCCAGCAGCCCTCTGGGGAGGGAGACCCAGTACTTC
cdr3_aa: CASSPLGRETQYF